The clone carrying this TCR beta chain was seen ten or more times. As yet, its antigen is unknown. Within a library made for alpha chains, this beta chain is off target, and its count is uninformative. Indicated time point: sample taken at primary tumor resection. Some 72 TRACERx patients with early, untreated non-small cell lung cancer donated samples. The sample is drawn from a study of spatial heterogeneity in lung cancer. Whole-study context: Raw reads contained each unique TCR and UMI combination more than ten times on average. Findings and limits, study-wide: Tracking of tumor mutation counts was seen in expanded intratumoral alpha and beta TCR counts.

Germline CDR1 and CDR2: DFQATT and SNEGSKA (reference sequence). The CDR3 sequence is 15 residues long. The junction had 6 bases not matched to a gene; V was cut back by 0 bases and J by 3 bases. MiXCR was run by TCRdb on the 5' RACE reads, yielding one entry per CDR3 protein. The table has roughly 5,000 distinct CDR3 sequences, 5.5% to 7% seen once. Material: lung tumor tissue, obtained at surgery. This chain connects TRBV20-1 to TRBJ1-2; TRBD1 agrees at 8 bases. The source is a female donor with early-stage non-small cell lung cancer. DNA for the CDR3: TGCAGTGCTAGAGATTACCAGGGGGCCGACTATGGCTACACCTTC. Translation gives CSARDYQGADYGYTF.